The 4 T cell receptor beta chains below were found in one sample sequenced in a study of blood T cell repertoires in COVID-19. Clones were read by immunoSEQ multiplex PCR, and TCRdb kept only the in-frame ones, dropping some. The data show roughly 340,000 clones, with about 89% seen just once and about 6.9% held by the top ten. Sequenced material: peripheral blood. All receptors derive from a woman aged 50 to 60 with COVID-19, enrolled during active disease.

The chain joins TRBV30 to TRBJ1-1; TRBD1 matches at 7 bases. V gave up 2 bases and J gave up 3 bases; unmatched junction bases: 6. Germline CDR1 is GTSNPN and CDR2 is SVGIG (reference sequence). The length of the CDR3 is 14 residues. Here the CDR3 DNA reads TGTGCCTGGAGTATAAGGGGGCTGGACACTGAAGCTTTCTTT. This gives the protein CAWSIRGLDTEAFF.

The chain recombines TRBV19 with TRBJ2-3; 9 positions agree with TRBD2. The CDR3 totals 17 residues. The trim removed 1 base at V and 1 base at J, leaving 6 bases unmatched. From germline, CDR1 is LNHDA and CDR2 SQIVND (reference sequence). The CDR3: CASSIVLAGRGTDTQYF. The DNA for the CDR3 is TGTGCCAGTAGTATAGTCCTAGCGGGAAGAGGCACAGATACGCAGTATTTT.

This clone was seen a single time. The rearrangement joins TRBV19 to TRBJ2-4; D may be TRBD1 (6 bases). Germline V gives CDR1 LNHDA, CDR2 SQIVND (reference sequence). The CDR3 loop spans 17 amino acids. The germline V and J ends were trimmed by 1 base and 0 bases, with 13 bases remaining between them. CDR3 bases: TGTGCCAGTAGTATAGGTGGGGGCCAGCTAGCCAAAAACATTCAGTACTTC. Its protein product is CASSIGGGQLAKNIQYF.

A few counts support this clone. CDR3 sequence reads: CASSLDGASLYGYTF. Written as DNA, the CDR3 is TGCGCCAGCAGCTTGGATGGGGCCAGCCTCTATGGCTACACCTTC. The rearrangement joins TRBV5-1 to TRBJ1-2, with D tentatively TRBD1 (5 bases). V was pared by 0 bases and J by 4 bases, with 13 bases between. This CDR3 is built from 15 residues. From germline, CDR1 is SGHRS and CDR2 YFSETQ.